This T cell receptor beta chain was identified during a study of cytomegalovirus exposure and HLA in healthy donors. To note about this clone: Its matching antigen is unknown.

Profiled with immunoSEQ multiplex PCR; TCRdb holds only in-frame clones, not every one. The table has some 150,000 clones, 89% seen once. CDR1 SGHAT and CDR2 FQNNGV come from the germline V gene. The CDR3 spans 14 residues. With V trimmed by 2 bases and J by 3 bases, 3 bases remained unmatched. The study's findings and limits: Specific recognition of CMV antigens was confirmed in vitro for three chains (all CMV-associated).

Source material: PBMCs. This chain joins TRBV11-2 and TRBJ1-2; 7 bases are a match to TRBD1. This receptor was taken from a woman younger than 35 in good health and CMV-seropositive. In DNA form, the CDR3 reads TGTGCCAGCAGCTTACTGCAGGGGGACTATGGCTACACCTTC. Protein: CASSLLQGDYGYTF.